The entry below gives a single TCR beta chain sequence along with its context. The antigen is not known. The source of the sample is a study of CD8+CD57+ T cells in acquired aplastic anemia. Broader study findings: Some 27 CD8+ CDR3 sequences were shared between patients and controls.

It was genomic DNA that served as the template for profiling TCR beta VDJ and CDR3. TCRdb reprocessed the reads with MiXCR, giving one entry per CDR3 protein. The table lists about 100,000 distinct CDR3 sequences, 50% to 65% of them singletons. The CDR3 has 17 residues. CDR1 is MGHDK and CDR2 is SYGVNS in the germline V gene. V lost 5 bases and J 1 base, leaving 20 bases between the germline ends. The V and J genes are TRBV25-1 and TRBJ2-5; D gene uncertain. What was sequenced was sorted CD4+, CD8+, or CD8+CD57+ T cells (not recorded which) from PBMCs. The TCR was taken from a human donor in good health, serving as a control. The chain's CDR3 is CASSLDPGLGGQETQYF. The CDR3, as DNA: TGTGCCAGCAGTTTAGACCCCGGGCTGGGCGGCCAAGAGACCCAGTACTTC.